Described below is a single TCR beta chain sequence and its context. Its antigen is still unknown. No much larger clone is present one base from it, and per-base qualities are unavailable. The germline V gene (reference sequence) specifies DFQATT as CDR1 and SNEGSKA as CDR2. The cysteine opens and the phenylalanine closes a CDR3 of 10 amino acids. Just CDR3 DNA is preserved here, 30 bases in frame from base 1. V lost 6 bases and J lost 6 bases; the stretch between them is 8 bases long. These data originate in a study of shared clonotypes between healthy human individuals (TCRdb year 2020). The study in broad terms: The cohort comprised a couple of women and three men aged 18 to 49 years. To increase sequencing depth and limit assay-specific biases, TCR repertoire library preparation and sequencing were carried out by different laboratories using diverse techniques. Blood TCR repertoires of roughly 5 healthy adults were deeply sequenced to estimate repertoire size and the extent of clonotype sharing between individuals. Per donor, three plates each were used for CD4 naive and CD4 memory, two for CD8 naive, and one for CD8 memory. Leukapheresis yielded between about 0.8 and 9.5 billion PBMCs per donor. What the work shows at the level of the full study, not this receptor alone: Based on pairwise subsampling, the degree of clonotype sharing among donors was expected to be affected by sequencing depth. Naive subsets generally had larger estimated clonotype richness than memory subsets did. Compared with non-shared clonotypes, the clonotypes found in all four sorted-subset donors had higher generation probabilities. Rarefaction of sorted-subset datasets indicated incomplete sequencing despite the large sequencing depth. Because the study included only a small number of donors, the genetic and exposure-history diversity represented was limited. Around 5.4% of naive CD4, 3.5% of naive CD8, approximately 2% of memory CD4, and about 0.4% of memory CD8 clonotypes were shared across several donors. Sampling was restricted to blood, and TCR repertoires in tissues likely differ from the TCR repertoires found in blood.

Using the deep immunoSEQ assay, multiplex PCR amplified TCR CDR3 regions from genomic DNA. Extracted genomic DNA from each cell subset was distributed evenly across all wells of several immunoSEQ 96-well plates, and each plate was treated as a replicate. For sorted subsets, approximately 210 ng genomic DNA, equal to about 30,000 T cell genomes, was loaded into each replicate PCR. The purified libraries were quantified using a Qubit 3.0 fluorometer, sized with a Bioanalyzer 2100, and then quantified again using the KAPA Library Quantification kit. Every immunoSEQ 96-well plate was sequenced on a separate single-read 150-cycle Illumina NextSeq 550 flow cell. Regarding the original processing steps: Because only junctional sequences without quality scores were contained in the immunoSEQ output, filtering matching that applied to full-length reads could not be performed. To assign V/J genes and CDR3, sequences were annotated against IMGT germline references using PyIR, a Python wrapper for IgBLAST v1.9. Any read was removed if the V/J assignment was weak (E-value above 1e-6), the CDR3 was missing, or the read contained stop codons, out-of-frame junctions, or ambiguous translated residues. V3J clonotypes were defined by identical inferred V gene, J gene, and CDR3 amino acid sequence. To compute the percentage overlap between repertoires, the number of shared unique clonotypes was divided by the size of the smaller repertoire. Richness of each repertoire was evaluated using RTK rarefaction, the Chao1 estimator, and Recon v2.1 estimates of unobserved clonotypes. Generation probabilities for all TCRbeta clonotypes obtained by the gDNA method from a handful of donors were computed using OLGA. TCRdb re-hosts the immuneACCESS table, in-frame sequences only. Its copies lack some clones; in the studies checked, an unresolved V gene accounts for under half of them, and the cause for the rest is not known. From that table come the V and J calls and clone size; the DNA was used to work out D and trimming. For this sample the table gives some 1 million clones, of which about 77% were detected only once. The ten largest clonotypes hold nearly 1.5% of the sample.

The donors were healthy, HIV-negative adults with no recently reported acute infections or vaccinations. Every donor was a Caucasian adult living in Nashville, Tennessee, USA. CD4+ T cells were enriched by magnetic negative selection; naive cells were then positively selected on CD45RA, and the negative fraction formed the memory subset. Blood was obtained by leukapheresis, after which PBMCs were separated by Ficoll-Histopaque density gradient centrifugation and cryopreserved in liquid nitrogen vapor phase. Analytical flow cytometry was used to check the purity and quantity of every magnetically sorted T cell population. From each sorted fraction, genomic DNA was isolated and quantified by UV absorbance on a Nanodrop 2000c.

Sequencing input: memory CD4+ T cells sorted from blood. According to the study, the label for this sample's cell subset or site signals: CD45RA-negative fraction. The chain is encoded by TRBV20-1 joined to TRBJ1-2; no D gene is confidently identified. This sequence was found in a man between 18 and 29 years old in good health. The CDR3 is CSAQPDGYTF. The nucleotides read TGCAGTGCCCAACCCGATGGCTACACCTTC.